This T cell receptor beta chain was documented in a study of response to subunit inactivated influenza vaccine. CDR1 is SGHNT and CDR2 is YYREEE in the germline V gene (reference sequence). This CDR3 region has 14 residues. The ends lost 4 bases at V and 2 bases at J; junction bases unmatched: 5. TCRdb ran MiXCR on the RT-PCR reads and lists one entry per CDR3 protein. The table lists over 450,000 distinct CDR3 sequences, 10% to 15% of them singletons. The TCR comes from a man aged 45 to 65 who received an inactivated influenza vaccine. The chain employs TRBV5-4 and TRBJ1-1; 7 bases are a match to TRBD1. This specimen consisted of PBMCs from blood, obtained 45 days after vaccination. CDR3 protein: CASSPRDSNTEAFF. The CDR3 region has the DNA TGTGCCAGCAGCCCACGGGACAGTAACACTGAAGCTTTCTTT. Complete variable domain (other parts from reference TRBV5-4 and TRBJ1-1): ETGVTQSPTHLIKTRGQQVTLRCSSQSGHNTVSWYQQALGQGPQFIFQYYREEENGRGNFPPRFSGLQFPNYSSELNVNALELDDSALYLCASSPRDSNTEAFFGQGTRLTVV.